This TCR beta chain was profiled in a study of tumor-infiltrating lymphocytes in oesophageal squamous cell carcinoma. TCRdb used MiXCR to reprocess the PCR reads, holding one entry per CDR3 protein. The table records just over 20,000 distinct CDR3 sequences, about 35% of them present only once. This CDR3 region has 14 residues. The junction had 7 bases not matched to a gene; V was cut back by 4 bases and J by 5 bases. Germline V gives CDR1 SGHNT, CDR2 YYREEE (reference sequence). A few counts support this clonotype. The chain couples TRBV5-4 to TRBJ2-7; TRBD1 matches at 9 bases. The TCR sequence derives from a male donor with esophageal squamous cell carcinoma. The sequenced sample was esophageal tumor tissue. For the CDR3, the DNA is TGTGCCAGCAGCCCTCAAAGGACAGGGGACGAGCAGTACTTC. It yields the protein CASSPQRTGDEQYF.